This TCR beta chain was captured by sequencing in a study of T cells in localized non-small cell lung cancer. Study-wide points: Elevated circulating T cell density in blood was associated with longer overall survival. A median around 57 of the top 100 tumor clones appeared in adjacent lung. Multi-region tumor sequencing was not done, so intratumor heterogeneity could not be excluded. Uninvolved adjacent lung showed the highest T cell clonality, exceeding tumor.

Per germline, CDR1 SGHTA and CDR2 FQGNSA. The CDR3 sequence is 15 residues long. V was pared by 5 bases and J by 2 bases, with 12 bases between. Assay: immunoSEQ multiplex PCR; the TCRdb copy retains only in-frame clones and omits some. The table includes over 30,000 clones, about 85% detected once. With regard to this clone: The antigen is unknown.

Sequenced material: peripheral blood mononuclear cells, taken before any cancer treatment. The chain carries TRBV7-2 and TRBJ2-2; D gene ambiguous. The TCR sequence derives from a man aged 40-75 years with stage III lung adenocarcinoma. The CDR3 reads CASSAKSSNTGELFF. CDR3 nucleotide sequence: TGTGCCAGCAGCGCTAAGAGCTCCAACACCGGGGAGCTGTTTTTT.